Below, one T cell receptor (beta chain) is given with its context. Its cognate antigen is unknown. This sample is part of a study of human T cells and chemical hapten exposure. Study-level information: Patients got weekly scalp diphenylcyclopropenone doses over the approximately 24-week study. General study findings and limits: Against controls, expanded TCRs gave rise to significantly more large CDR3 similarity clusters.

Time point of the sample: pre-sensitization, week 0. Treatment noted: therapeutic diphenylcyclopropenone sensitization with weekly scalp DPC. Total RNA came from unfractionated whole blood. TCRdb processed the RACE reads anew with MiXCR; each CDR3 protein has one entry. The profile shows approximately 57,000 distinct CDR3 sequences, more than 7.5% of them singletons. Germline V lookup: CDR1 WSHSY, CDR2 SAAADI. The CDR3 runs to 13 residues. V shed 8 bases, J shed 6 bases, and the junction held 4 bases outside the gene matches. Sequencing was performed on whole blood, taken in connection with sensitization to the hapten diphenylcyclopropenone (DPC). This rearrangement joins TRBV10-2 to TRBJ2-2, with 9 bases that match TRBD2. The clonotype originates from a man aged 35 to 55 with alopecia areata. Some clones in this sample may be carry-over from other donors' samples. CDR3 nucleotides: TGCGCCAGCGTAGCGGGAGCTCCCGGGGAGCTGTTTTTT. Residues: CASVAGAPGELFF.